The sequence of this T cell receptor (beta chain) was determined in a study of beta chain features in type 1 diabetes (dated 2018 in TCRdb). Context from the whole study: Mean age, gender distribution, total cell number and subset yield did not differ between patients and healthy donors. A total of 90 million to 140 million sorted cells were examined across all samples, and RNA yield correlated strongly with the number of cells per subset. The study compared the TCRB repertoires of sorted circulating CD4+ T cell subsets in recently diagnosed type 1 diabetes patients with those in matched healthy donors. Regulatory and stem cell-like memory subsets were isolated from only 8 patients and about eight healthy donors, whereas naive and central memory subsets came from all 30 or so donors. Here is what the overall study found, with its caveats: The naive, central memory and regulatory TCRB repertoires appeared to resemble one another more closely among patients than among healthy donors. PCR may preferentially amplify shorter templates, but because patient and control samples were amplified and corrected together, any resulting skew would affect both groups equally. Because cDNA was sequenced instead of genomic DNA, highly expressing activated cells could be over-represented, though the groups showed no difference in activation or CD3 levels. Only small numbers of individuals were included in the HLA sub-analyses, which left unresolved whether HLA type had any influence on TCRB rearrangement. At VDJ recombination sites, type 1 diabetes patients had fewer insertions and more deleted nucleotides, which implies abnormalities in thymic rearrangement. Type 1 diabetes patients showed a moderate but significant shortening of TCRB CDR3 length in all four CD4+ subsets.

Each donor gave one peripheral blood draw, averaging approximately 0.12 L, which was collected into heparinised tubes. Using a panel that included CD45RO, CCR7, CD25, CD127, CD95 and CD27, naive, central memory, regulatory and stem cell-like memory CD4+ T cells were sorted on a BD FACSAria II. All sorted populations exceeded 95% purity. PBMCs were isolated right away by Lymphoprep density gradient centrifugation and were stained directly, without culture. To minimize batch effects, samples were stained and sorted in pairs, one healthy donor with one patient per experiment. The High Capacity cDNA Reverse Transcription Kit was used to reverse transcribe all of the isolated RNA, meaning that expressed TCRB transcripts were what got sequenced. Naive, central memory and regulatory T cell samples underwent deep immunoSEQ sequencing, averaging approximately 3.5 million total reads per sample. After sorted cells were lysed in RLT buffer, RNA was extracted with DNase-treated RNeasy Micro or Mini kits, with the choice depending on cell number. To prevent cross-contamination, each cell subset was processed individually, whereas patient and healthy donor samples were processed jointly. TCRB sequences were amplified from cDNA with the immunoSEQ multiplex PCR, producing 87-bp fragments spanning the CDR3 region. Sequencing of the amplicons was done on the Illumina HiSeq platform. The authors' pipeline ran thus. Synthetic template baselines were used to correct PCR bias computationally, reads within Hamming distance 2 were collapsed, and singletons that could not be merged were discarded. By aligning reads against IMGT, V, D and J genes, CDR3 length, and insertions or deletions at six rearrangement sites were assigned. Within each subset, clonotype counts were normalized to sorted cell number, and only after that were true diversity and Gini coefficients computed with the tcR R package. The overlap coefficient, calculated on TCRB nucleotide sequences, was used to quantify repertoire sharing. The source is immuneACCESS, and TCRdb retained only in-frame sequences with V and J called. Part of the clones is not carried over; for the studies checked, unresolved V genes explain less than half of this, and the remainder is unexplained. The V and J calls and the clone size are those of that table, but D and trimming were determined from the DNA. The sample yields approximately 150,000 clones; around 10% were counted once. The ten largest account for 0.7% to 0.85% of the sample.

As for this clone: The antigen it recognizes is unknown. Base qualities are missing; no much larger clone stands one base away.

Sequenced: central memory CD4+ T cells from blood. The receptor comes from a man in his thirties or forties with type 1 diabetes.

CDR3 sequence: CASSEGTGGGGTQYF. The DNA reads TGTGCCAGCAGTGAAGGGACAGGGGGCGGCGGGACCCAGTACTTC. The rearrangement combines TRBV2 with TRBJ2-5, with TRBD1 matching 11 junction bases. For CDR1 and CDR2, the germline V gene lists SNHLY and FYNNEI. Relative to germline, V is missing 1 base and J is missing 7 bases, with 5 bases of the junction outside any gene match. The CDR3 has 15 amino acids, counting the end cysteine and phenylalanine. Only CDR3 DNA remains: 45 bases, in frame from the first base.